This TCR beta chain was recorded in a study of T-cell memory formation after mild COVID-19. 5'RACE with constant-segment primers yielded barcoded, UMI-tagged TCR alpha and TCR beta cDNA libraries. Via MiXCR, TCRdb re-called the 5' RACE reads, giving one row per CDR3 protein. This table holds just under 550,000 distinct CDR3 sequences, 20% found once. Points from the study as a whole: Contracting CD4+ clones were located mainly in CM and EM, and CD8+ clones in EMRA. The appearance of some responding clones in pre-infection memory suggested that cross-reactive memory joined. Clones that got smaller from day 15 to 85 had even CD4/CD8, while clones growing later tipped toward CD4+.

The CDR3 is 12 residues long. J lost 8 bases, V lost 4 bases, and 3 bases had no gene match. This clonotype was recorded a few times. Its antigen remains unknown. The clonotype originates from an adult woman who had mild COVID-19 (a few samples of this study predate the infection). Cell type and time point are not known. What was sequenced was PBMCs or a T cell subset sorted from them (not recorded which). This chain links TRBV12-3 or TRBV12-4 with TRBJ1-2; the match to TRBD1 covers 8 bases. As DNA, the CDR3 is TGTGCCAGCAGTTCAGACAGGGGCGGCTACACCTTC. This gives the protein CASSSDRGGYTF.